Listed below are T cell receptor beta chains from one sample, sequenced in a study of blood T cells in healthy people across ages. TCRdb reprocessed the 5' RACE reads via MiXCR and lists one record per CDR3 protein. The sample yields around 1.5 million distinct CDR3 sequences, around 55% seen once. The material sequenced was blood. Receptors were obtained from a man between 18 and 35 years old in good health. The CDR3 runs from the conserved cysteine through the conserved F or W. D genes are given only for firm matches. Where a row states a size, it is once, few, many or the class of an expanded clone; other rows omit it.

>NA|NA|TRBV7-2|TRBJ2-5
CASSPTLPARVKETQYF
TGTGCCAGCAGCCCTACGCTCCCGGCTAGGGTGAAAGAGACCCAGTACTTC
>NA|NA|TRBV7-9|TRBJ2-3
CASSPKLRAGSTDTQYF
TGTGCCAGCAGCCCCAAGCTGAGGGCAGGGAGCACAGATACGCAGTATTTT
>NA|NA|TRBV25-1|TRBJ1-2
CASSETNLPKAGANYGYTF
TGTGCCAGCAGTGAAACCAACCTACCCAAAGCGGGAGCTAACTATGGCTACACCTTC
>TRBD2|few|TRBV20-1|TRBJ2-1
CSASPTSGYNEQFF
TGCAGTGCTAGCCCGACTAGCGGTTACAATGAGCAGTTCTTC
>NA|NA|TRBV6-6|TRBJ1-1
CASSYGGGGTEAFF
TGTGCCAGCAGTTACGGTGGGGGGGGCACTGAAGCTTTCTTT
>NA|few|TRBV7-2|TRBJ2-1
CASSLVPARVVLDEQFF
TGTGCCAGCAGCTTAGTTCCCGCTAGAGTTGTTTTGGATGAGCAGTTCTTC
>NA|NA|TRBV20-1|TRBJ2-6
CSAIPLKGANVLTF
TGCAGTGCTATTCCCCTTAAAGGGGCCAACGTCCTGACTTTC
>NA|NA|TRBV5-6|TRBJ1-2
CASSGGLDYGYTF
TGTGCCAGCAGCGGGGGACTGGACTATGGCTACACCTTC
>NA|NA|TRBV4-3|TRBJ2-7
CASSHSRAQAYEQYF
TGCGCCAGCAGCCATTCCCGGGCCCAAGCTTACGAGCAGTACTTC
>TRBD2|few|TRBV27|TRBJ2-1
CASGSIGLAVYNEQFF
TGTGCCAGCGGATCTATCGGACTAGCGGTTTACAATGAGCAGTTCTTC
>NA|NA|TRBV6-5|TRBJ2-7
CASNDNSYEQYF
TGTGCCAGCAACGACAATTCCTACGAGCAGTACTTC
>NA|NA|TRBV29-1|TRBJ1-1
CSGFQENTEAFF
TGCAGCGGGTTTCAGGAAAACACTGAAGCTTTCTTT
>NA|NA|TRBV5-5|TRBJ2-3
CASSLRGYGTDTQYF
TGTGCCAGCAGCTTGAGAGGGTACGGCACAGATACGCAGTATTTT
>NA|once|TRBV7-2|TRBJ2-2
CASSSEEGPGELFF
TGTGCCAGCAGCTCCGAGGAGGGGCCCGGGGAGCTGTTTTTT
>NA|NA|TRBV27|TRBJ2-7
CASRGYPYEQYF
TGTGCTTCCCGGGGGTACCCCTACGAGCAGTACTTC
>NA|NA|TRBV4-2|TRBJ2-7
CASSQMQGISYEQYF
TGTGCCAGCAGCCAGATGCAGGGGATCTCCTACGAGCAGTACTTC
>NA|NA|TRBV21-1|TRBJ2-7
CASSNQDKNSYEQYF
TGTGCCAGCAGCAATCAGGACAAAAACTCCTACGAGCAGTACTTC
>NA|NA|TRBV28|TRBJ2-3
CASHGGVADTQYF
TGTGCCAGCCACGGCGGGGTCGCAGATACGCAGTATTTT
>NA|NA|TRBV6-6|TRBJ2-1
CASSSYLTTILLNEQFF
TGTGCCAGCAGTTCCTACCTCACAACTATCCTTCTCAATGAGCAGTTCTTC
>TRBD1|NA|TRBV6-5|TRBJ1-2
CASSSDRVYGYTF
TGTGCCAGCAGTTCGGACAGGGTCTATGGCTACACCTTC
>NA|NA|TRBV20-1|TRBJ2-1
CSGTGPSYNEQFF
TGCAGCGGTACCGGACCAAGCTACAATGAGCAGTTCTTC
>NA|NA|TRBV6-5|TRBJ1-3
CASSPRPGNTIYF
TGTGCCAGCAGTCCACGACCAGGAAACACCATATATTTT
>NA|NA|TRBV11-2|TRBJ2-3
CASSLGVDADTQYF
TGTGCCAGCAGCTTAGGAGTAGACGCAGATACGCAGTATTTT
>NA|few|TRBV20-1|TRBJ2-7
CSARRNPYEQYF
TGCAGTGCTAGACGGAACCCTTACGAGCAGTACTTC
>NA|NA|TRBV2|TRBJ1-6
CASSSNTQGPEPNSPLHF
TGTGCCAGCAGCTCGAACACTCAAGGCCCCGAGCCAAATTCACCCCTCCACTTT
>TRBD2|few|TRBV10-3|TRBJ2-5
CAISKGLTIGETQYF
TGTGCCATCAGCAAGGGACTAACAATTGGGGAGACCCAGTACTTC
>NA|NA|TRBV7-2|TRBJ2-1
CASSLGVSVSSYNEQFF
TGTGCCAGCAGCTTAGGGGTTAGCGTCAGCTCCTACAATGAGCAGTTCTTC